Shown below are 9 T cell receptor beta chains from a single sample sequenced in a study of vaccination and CD4 T cells after COVID-19. The treatment was: approximately nine-day PBMC culture with coronavirus spike peptide pools or control peptides (ViraFEST assay). These receptors' targets are unknown. Sequence data for DNA of cultured CD4+ T cells were generated by the Oncomine TCR Beta short-read assay. TCRdb reprocessed the PCR reads via MiXCR and lists one record per CDR3 protein. Of almost 20,000 distinct CDR3 sequences in the sample, about three quarters were seen once. The sample was CD4+ T cells from blood, cultured in vitro, taken after SARS-CoV-2 vaccination. These receptors were collected from a human donor who received a COVID-19 vaccine.

The chain has TRBV19 and TRBJ2-2, with a weak D call TRBD2 (6 bases). Trimming took 7 bases from V and 4 from J, leaving 13 bases between them. Germline V gene data show CDR1 as LNHDA and CDR2 as SQIVND (reference sequence). The length of the CDR3 is 14 residues. The CDR3: CASNRGATTGELFF. CDR3 DNA: TGTGCCAGTAACCGCGGGGCGACCACCGGGGAGCTGTTTTTT.

The chain recombines TRBV20-1 with TRBJ2-1; 11 bases align to TRBD2. This CDR3 spans 16 amino acids. Germline lookup yields CDR1 DFQATT and CDR2 SNEGSKA (reference sequence). The ends lost 4 bases at V and 4 bases at J; junction bases unmatched: 9. Here the CDR3 reads CSATRGSGGAYNEQFF. The CDR3 DNA reads as TGCAGTGCTACCCGGGGTAGCGGGGGGGCTTACAATGAGCAGTTCTTC.

DNA of the CDR3: TGTGCCAGCAGGACGGCACGGGACAGAGCCTACGAGCAGTACTTC. Translation gives CASRTARDRAYEQYF. The rearrangement joins TRBV2 to TRBJ2-7; 7 nucleotides line up with TRBD1. This CDR3 contains 15 residues. CDR1 and CDR2 from the germline V gene are SNHLY and FYNNEI. J gave up 2 bases and V 6 bases, and 10 bases lay outside the gene matches. The variable domain in full, completed from reference TRBV2 and TRBJ2-7, reads EPEVTQTPSHQVTQMGQEVILRCVPISNHLYFYWYRQILGQKVEFLVSFYNNEISEKSEIFDDQFSVERPDGSNFTLKIRSTKLEDSAMYFCASRTARDRAYEQYFGPGTRLTVT.

This clonotype appeared a single time. The V and J genes are TRBV11-3 and TRBJ2-5, with 10 nucleotides matching TRBD2. V dropped 0 bases and J dropped 8; count of bases not matched to a gene: 6. Germline CDR1 is SGHNT and CDR2 is YENEEA. The CDR3 consists of 15 residues. CDR3 coding DNA: TGTGCCAGCAGCTTAGATCAGCGGGGGGGCGGAACCCAGTACTTC. Its protein product is CASSLDQRGGGTQYF.

This sequence joins TRBV10-1 and TRBJ2-5, with 12 bases matching TRBD2. Per germline, CDR1 WNHNN and CDR2 SYGVQD (reference sequence). CDR3 size: 15 residues. Trimming cost V 0 bases and J 7 bases; bases outside gene matches: 3. DNA of the CDR3: TGCGCCAGCAGTGAGTCGACGACTAGCGGGGGGACCCAGTACTTC. Translated: CASSESTTSGGTQYF.

The chain couples TRBV25-1 to TRBJ1-4; D perhaps matches TRBD1 (5 bases). The V end was cut by 3 bases, the J end by 7 bases, with 12 bases between. This CDR3 region has 14 residues. CDR1 MGHDK and CDR2 SYGVNS come from the germline V gene. CDR3 region: CASSEPEGFEKLFF. In nucleotides, the CDR3 is TGTGCCAGCAGTGAGCCTGAGGGGTTTGAAAAACTGTTTTTT.

This chain joins TRBV7-2 and TRBJ2-7, with TRBD2 identical over 13 bases. Germline V gene data show CDR1 as SGHTA and CDR2 as FQGNSA. This CDR3 has 15 amino acids. With V trimmed by 3 bases and J by 2 bases, 1 base remained unmatched. This chain's CDR3 is CASSLGLAGTYEQYF. CDR3 DNA: TGTGCCAGCAGCTTGGGACTAGCGGGGACCTACGAGCAGTACTTC.

The CDR3 DNA follows: TGCGCCAGCATGGGGACCTCTGGGGCCAACGTCCTGACTTTC. Its protein is CASMGTSGANVLTF. The rearrangement joins TRBV5-1 to TRBJ2-6, with D possibly called TRBD1 or TRBD2 (5 bases each). This CDR3 region has 14 residues. Trimming cost V 6 bases and J 0 bases, with 7 bases left between them. CDR1 and CDR2 (germline): SGHRS, YFSETQ.

The V gene is TRBV7-9, the J gene TRBJ2-2, with TRBD1 matching over 12 bases. The CDR3 totals 16 residues. Germline V gene sequence: CDR1 SEHNR, CDR2 FQNEAQ (reference sequence). V was clipped by 8 bases and J by 6 bases; unmatched bases: 10. The CDR3 nucleotides read TGTGCCAGCCCATCCGGGACAGGGGGCCCGGCCGGGGAGCTGTTTTTT. Translated, it gives CASPSGTGGPAGELFF. Together with reference TRBV7-9 and TRBJ2-2, the CDR3 gives the full variable domain: DTGVSQNPRHKITKRGQNVTFRCDPISEHNRLYWYRQTLGQGPEFLTYFQNEAQLEKSRLLSDRFSAERPKGSFSTLEIQRTEQGDSAMYLCASPSGTGGPAGELFFGEGSRLTVL.